This TCR beta chain was profiled in a study of blood T cells in healthy people across ages. A second about 6 to 12 cycle PCR used barcoded and J-beta primers. TCRdb re-called the 5' RACE reads with MiXCR, one entry per CDR3 protein. The profile covers 380,000 or so distinct CDR3 sequences, with 50% to 60% appearing a single time and around 53% taken by the ten largest. With 11 bases removed from V and 3 bases from J, the gap between germline ends came to 11 bases. CDR1 is MNHNY and CDR2 is SVGAGI in the germline V gene (reference sequence). The CDR3 has 13 residues. The V gene is TRBV6-6, the J gene TRBJ1-6, with a possible D match to TRBD1 (5 bases). The receptor was isolated from a man in his sixties in good health. The material sequenced was blood. For the CDR3, the DNA is TGTGCCGGGGCCGGGGGCTATAATTCACCCCTCCACTTT. It translates to CAGAGGYNSPLHF.